This T cell receptor beta chain was captured in a study of blood T cell repertoires in COVID-19. Study-level background: Collection of acute and convalescent COVID-19 samples took place in the United States, Italy and Spain. Nucleic acid was either cDNA or gDNA, and it came from T cells, B-cell-depleted T cells, or PBMCs.

The V gene lost 6 bases and the J gene lost 5 bases, with 14 bases spanning the gap. The germline CDR1 and CDR2 sequences are MNHEY and SVGAGI. CDR3 size: 13 residues. Authors' data handling: Quantification of nucleated cells was approximated via reference gene primer amplification. Here immunoSEQ multiplex PCR was the method, and the copy in TCRdb shows in-frame clones only, minus some. V, J and clone size reflect that table, while D and trimming were determined from the DNA. The repertoire includes around 77,000 clones, approximately 90% of them detected once, and less than 6% sits in the top ten. The rearrangement joins TRBV6-5 to TRBJ2-7; tentatively, D is TRBD1 (6 bases). The sequenced sample was peripheral blood. This TCR came from a woman between 55 and 75 years old with active COVID-19. This chain's CDR3 is CASSPGTHHEQYF. The CDR3 bases are TGTGCCAGCAGCCCCGGGACACACCACGAGCAGTACTTC.